These 25 T cell receptor beta chains originate from one sample sequenced in a study of beta chain features in type 1 diabetes. Expressed TCRB transcripts were sequenced because the entire RNA isolate underwent reverse transcription. Data came from immunoSEQ multiplex PCR; TCRdb stores just in-frame clones and leaves some out. The repertoire holds under 900,000 clones, with around a sixth as singletons. Sequenced material: naive CD4+ T cells from blood. The source of these receptors is a woman between 18 and 29 years old in good health.

This chain uses TRBV25-1 with TRBJ2-1; tentatively, D is TRBD2 (6 bases). V lost 5 bases and J lost 5, with 19 bases in between. This CDR3 has 16 amino acids. The germline CDR1 and CDR2 sequences are MGHDK and SYGVNS. CDR3 coding DNA: TGTGCCAGCAGTTCAATCATTGGAGGGCGAAACAATGAGCAGTTCTTC. Translated: CASSSIIGGRNNEQFF.

This clone came up a few times. The CDR3 sequence: CASSPQWSRYNEQFF. CDR3 in DNA: TGTGCCAGCTCACCCCAGTGGTCTCGCTACAATGAGCAGTTCTTC. The chain carries TRBV18 and TRBJ2-1, with D uncertain. The CDR3 extends over 15 amino acids. CDR1 is KGHSH and CDR2 is LQKENI in the germline V gene. Trimming removed 3 bases at V and 3 bases at J, with 12 bases between.

This chain joins TRBV2 and TRBJ1-1, with D hard to call. V dropped 6 bases and J dropped 4 bases, with 18 bases sitting between them. This CDR3 spans 15 amino acids. Germline CDR1 is SNHLY and CDR2 is FYNNEI. The CDR3: CASSHLPPEGTEAFF. The CDR3 DNA reads as TGTGCCAGCAGCCACCTCCCTCCAGAGGGCACTGAAGCTTTCTTT.

This clone was seen more than once but under ten times. Relative to the germline gene, one junction end is altered; a read error may explain this. V gene TRBV11-2 combines with J gene TRBJ2-7; 13 bases map to TRBD2. Germline V gives CDR1 SGHAT, CDR2 FQNNGV. The CDR3 length is 15 residues. CDR3 amino acids: CASSPGTSGNYGQYF. Here the CDR3 DNA reads TGTGCCAGCAGCCCAGGGACTAGCGGGAACTACGGGCAGTACTTC.

CDR3 nucleotides: TGTGCCAGCAGCCAAGAGCCTGGTATCACCGGGGAGCTGTTTTTT. Its translation is CASSQEPGITGELFF. V is TRBV7-3 and J is TRBJ2-2; no clear D gene. CDR1 and CDR2 from the germline V gene are SGHTA and FQGTGA. CDR3 length: 15 residues. V lost 5 bases and J lost 4, with 14 bases in between.

The chain has TRBV7-2 and TRBJ2-4, with D unresolved. V shed 5 bases and J shed 2 bases, with 16 bases lying between them. This CDR3 spans 16 amino acids. Germline V lookup: CDR1 SGHTA, CDR2 FQGNSA. CDR3 in amino acids: CASSLGFLVSKNIQYF. DNA of the CDR3: TGTGCCAGCAGCCTAGGGTTTTTGGTATCCAAAAACATTCAGTACTTC.

The chain has TRBV29-1 and TRBJ2-1, with no clear D. The germline gives CDR1 SQVTM, CDR2 ANQGSEA. The CDR3 spans 10 residues. V was pared by 7 bases and J by 6 bases, with 7 bases between. CDR3 in DNA: TGCAGCGCCACGGTCAATGAGCAGTTCTTC. Translating gives CSATVNEQFF.

This clone was observed a few times. The chain links TRBV29-1 to TRBJ1-4, with a weak D call TRBD1 (6 bases). Looked up from germline, CDR1 is SQVTM and CDR2 is ANQGSEA. V was trimmed by 6 bases and J by 5 bases, leaving 10 bases between them. CDR3 length: 12 residues. The CDR3 DNA is TGCAGCGTGGACACAGGGAATGAAAAACTGTTTTTT. It encodes CSVDTGNEKLFF.

Only a few counts were recorded for this clone. The chain links TRBV25-1 to TRBJ2-5; TRBD1 or TRBD2 may be the D gene (5 bases each). CDR1 and CDR2 (germline): MGHDK, SYGVNS. There are 13 residues in the CDR3. Trimming left V 2 bases short and J 5 bases short, with 9 bases between. CDR3 amino acids: CASSEGGSETQYF. The CDR3, as DNA: TGTGCCAGCAGTGAAGGGGGTAGTGAGACCCAGTACTTC.

This clone was counted only a few times. The rearrangement uses TRBV29-1 and TRBJ1-1, with unresolved D. Per germline, CDR1 SQVTM and CDR2 ANQGSEA. CDR3 size: 12 residues. The ends were cut back, 4 bases at V and 4 bases at J, with 10 bases in the middle. Here the CDR3 reads CSVGQTSTEAFF. The CDR3 coding sequence is TGCAGCGTTGGGCAGACGAGCACTGAAGCTTTCTTT.

This clone was observed a handful of times. Different DNA sequences within this sample yield the same CDR3. The chain couples TRBV2 to TRBJ1-5; unclear D gene. Germline V gene lookup returns CDR1 SNHLY and CDR2 FYNNEI. The ends were cut back, 0 bases at V and 0 bases at J, with 3 bases in the middle. The CDR3 totals 14 residues. The CDR3 sequence is CASSEASSNQPQHF. DNA of the CDR3: TGTGCCAGCAGTGAAGCGAGTAGCAATCAGCCCCAGCATTTT.

This clone was counted between two and nine times. This sequence joins TRBV2 and TRBJ2-1, with TRBD2 as a possible D gene (5 bases). The germline gives CDR1 SNHLY, CDR2 FYNNEI. Trimming shortened V by 5 bases and J by 10 bases, and 21 bases separated the two germline ends. The CDR3 totals 15 residues. The CDR3 DNA is TGTGCCAGCAGTCGGACTCCGCATTTTTCGGGGGAGCAGTTCTTC. Protein sequence: CASSRTPHFSGEQFF.

There are a few counts of this clone. The genes are TRBV5-1 and TRBJ1-2, with TRBD1 identical over 7 bases. The V gene end was trimmed by 4 bases and the J gene end by 4 bases; junction bases not matched to a gene: 13. Germline loops: CDR1 SGHRS, CDR2 YFSETQ. This CDR3 is built from 16 residues. The CDR3 region is CASSRSTGQGSYGYTF. The CDR3 coding sequence is TGCGCCAGCAGCCGTTCGACAGGGCAAGGTAGCTATGGCTACACCTTC.

The V call is TRBV4-1, the J call TRBJ1-1; the D is unclear. V dropped 1 base and J dropped 6 bases, with 15 bases sitting between them. The CDR3 runs to 15 residues. CDR1 is MGHRA, CDR2 YSYEKL, per germline. The CDR3 DNA is TGCGCCAGCAGCCAAGCCTTCGGGTATCGCTCTGAAGCTTTCTTT. Protein: CASSQAFGYRSEAFF.

The rearrangement joins TRBV29-1 to TRBJ1-2; D perhaps matches TRBD1 (5 bases). The CDR3 runs to 12 residues. Deletions cut 0 bases from V and 6 bases from J, with 8 bases between. Germline V gene lookup returns CDR1 SQVTM and CDR2 ANQGSEA. The CDR3 protein is CSVEDRQNGYTF. In DNA, the CDR3 is TGCAGCGTTGAAGACCGACAGAATGGCTACACCTTC.

The V gene is TRBV5-4, the J gene TRBJ1-4, with D uncertain. V was cut by 0 bases and J by 0 bases, with 9 bases left in between. The CDR3 has 16 residues. Germline-derived CDR1 and CDR2 are SGHNT and YYREEE (reference sequence). The CDR3 region has the DNA TGTGCCAGCAGCTTGGGGGGAACTTCAACTAATGAAAAACTGTTTTTT. It specifies CASSLGGTSTNEKLFF.

This clone came up a few times. The rearrangement joins TRBV18 to TRBJ1-1; TRBD1 matches 10 bases. Per germline, CDR1 KGHSH and CDR2 LQKENI. The trim removed 5 bases at V and 3 bases at J, leaving 3 bases unmatched. This CDR3 has 14 residues. As DNA, the CDR3 is TGTGCCAGCTCAGCGGGACAGGGGTACACTGAAGCTTTCTTT. Protein: CASSAGQGYTEAFF. Variable domain in full (rest from reference TRBV18 and TRBJ1-1): NAGVMQNPRHLVRRRGQEARLRCSPMKGHSHVYWYRQLPEEGLKFMVYLQKENIIDESGMPKERFSAEFPKEGPSILRIQQVVRGDSAAYFCASSAGQGYTEAFFGQGTRLTVV.

This clone showed up just a few times. This sequence joins TRBV5-4 and TRBJ2-3, with 13 bases that match TRBD2. This CDR3 has 15 residues. The germline V gene has CDR1 SGHNT and CDR2 YYREEE (reference sequence). V dropped 5 bases and J dropped 2; count of bases not matched to a gene: 2. The CDR3: CASRLAGGFTDTQYF. CDR3 coding DNA: TGTGCCAGCAGACTAGCGGGAGGGTTCACAGATACGCAGTATTTT. Variable domain in full (rest from reference TRBV5-4 and TRBJ2-3): ETGVTQSPTHLIKTRGQQVTLRCSSQSGHNTVSWYQQALGQGPQFIFQYYREEENGRGNFPPRFSGLQFPNYSSELNVNALELDDSALYLCASRLAGGFTDTQYFGPGTRLTVL.

This clone was counted between two and nine times. The rearrangement links TRBV7-2 to TRBJ2-1; TRBD1 or TRBD2 may be the D gene (5 bases each). This CDR3 is 15 amino acids long. CDR1 and CDR2 (germline): SGHTA, FQGNSA. The V end lost 3 bases, the J end lost 4 bases, and 13 bases lay between the germline ends. CDR3 DNA: TGTGCCAGCAGCTTGGGGCAAGCGGAGTACAATGAGCAGTTCTTC. Translated, it gives CASSLGQAEYNEQFF.

This clone was seen a few times. The rearrangement uses TRBV11-2 and TRBJ1-3; no definite D call. V shed 2 bases and J shed 1 base, with 3 bases lying between them. Germline V lookup: CDR1 SGHAT, CDR2 FQNNGV. This CDR3 has 13 residues. The CDR3 coding sequence is TGTGCCAGCAGCTTATCATCTGGAAACACCATATATTTT. This encodes CASSLSSGNTIYF.

The gene calls are TRBV9 and TRBJ2-3; a weak D match, TRBD2 (7 bases). CDR1 SGDLS and CDR2 YYNGEE come from the germline V gene. The CDR3 runs to 20 residues. V gave up 0 bases and J gave up 0 bases, with 23 bases separating them. The CDR3 region is CASSVVGGRALASSTDTQYF. The CDR3 DNA sequence: TGTGCCAGCAGCGTAGTCGGGGGGCGGGCTCTAGCGTCTAGCACAGATACGCAGTATTTT. The full variable domain, with the rest looked up from reference TRBV9 and TRBJ2-3, is DSGVTQTPKHLITATGQRVTLRCSPRSGDLSVYWYQQSLDQGLQFLIQYYNGEERAKGNILERFSAQQFPDLHSELNLSSLELGDSALYFCASSVVGGRALASSTDTQYFGPGTRLTVL.

This chain uses TRBV7-3 with TRBJ2-5, with 9 bases aligning to TRBD2. The germline CDR1 and CDR2 sequences are SGHTA and FQGTGA. V shed 2 bases, J shed 6 bases, and the junction held 13 bases outside the gene matches. This CDR3 has 17 amino acids. DNA of the CDR3: TGTGCCAGCAGCTTATCTGCGGGAGGGCCCCACGCGCAGACCCAGTACTTC. This encodes CASSLSAGGPHAQTQYF.

This clone was seen only a few times. The chain links TRBV10-3 to TRBJ2-3, with a tentative D call TRBD2 (6 bases). Deletions cut 2 bases from V and 2 bases from J, with 14 bases between. The CDR3 length is 16 residues. The germline gives CDR1 ENHRY, CDR2 SYGVKD. The CDR3, as DNA: TGTGCCATCAGTGAGATAACTAGCAGCTTCACAGATACGCAGTATTTT. Its protein is CAISEITSSFTDTQYF.

V gene TRBV7-3 combines with J gene TRBJ2-6; D not certain. The CDR3 runs to 12 residues. CDR1 is SGHTA, CDR2 FQGTGA, per germline. V lost 1 base and J 11 bases, leaving 6 bases between the germline ends. CDR3 in amino acids: CASSLNGDVLTF. DNA for the CDR3: TGTGCCAGCAGCTTAAATGGGGACGTCCTGACTTTC.

The J gene is TRBJ2-1, the V gene TRBV4-3; no clear D. The ends were cut back, 5 bases at V and 7 bases at J, with 24 bases in the middle. CDR1 and CDR2 (germline): LGHNA, YSLEER. The length of the CDR3 is 17 residues. The DNA of the CDR3 is TGCGCCAGCAGCTACTTCTCGGCCCCGTCAGCGAGGAATGAGCAGTTCTTC. Protein: CASSYFSAPSARNEQFF.